This passage covers 21 T cell receptor beta chains from one sample sequenced in a study of T cells after yellow fever vaccination. TCRdb ran MiXCR on the 5' RACE reads and lists one entry per CDR3 protein. The data hold 300,000 to 400,000 distinct CDR3 sequences, with about 12% observed a single time. The specimen was CD4+ T cells sorted from PBMCs, collected 15 days after the yellow fever booster vaccination. The receptors derive from a man aged 18 to 35 who received the YFV17D yellow fever vaccine.

The V and J genes are TRBV3-1 and TRBJ2-5; 10 bases are shared with TRBD1. Germline CDR1 is LGHDT and CDR2 is YNNKEL (reference sequence). There are 14 residues in the CDR3. The V and J ends lost 4 bases and 4 bases, in that order; junction bases with no gene match: 3. In nucleotides, the CDR3 is TGTGCCAGCAGCCTATGGACAGGGGGAGAGACCCAGTACTTC. Its protein is CASSLWTGGETQYF.

V and J are TRBV6-1 and TRBJ1-5; 7 positions agree with TRBD1. The CDR3 extends over 15 amino acids. V lost 5 bases to trimming and J lost 9 bases; unmatched junction nucleotides: 13. Germline loops: CDR1 MNHNS, CDR2 SASEGT. The CDR3: CASSPQTGRFLPQHF. In DNA, the CDR3 is TGTGCCAGCAGTCCCCAGACAGGGAGGTTTCTGCCCCAGCATTTT.

This clonotype was counted only a few times. V and J are TRBV5-4 and TRBJ2-1; 9 nucleotides line up with TRBD2. The CDR3 runs to 15 residues. V lost 4 bases to trimming and J lost 2 bases; unmatched junction nucleotides: 4. Per germline, CDR1 SGHNT and CDR2 YYREEE (reference sequence). The CDR3 is CASSRSGGTYNEQFF. The CDR3, as DNA: TGTGCCAGCAGCCGTAGCGGGGGCACCTACAATGAGCAGTTCTTC.

The V and J genes are TRBV20-1 and TRBJ2-2; 9 bases are shared with TRBD1. CDR1 and CDR2 from the germline V gene are DFQATT and SNEGSKA (reference sequence). CDR3 size: 14 residues. With V trimmed by 6 bases and J by 4 bases, 6 bases remained unmatched. As DNA, the CDR3 is TGCAGTGCGAGGACAGGGGTCGGCACCGGGGAGCTGTTTTTT. This encodes CSARTGVGTGELFF.

V usage is TRBV6-6 and J usage is TRBJ1-5; 8 bases fit TRBD1. The CDR3 sequence is 16 residues long. Looked up from germline, CDR1 is MNHNY and CDR2 is SVGAGI (reference sequence). Trimming at V came to 2 bases and at J to 2 bases, leaving 5 bases not matched to a gene. The CDR3 DNA reads as TGTGCCAGCAGTTACCGGACAGGGAGGCGCAATCAGCCCCAGCATTTT. Amino acids: CASSYRTGRRNQPQHF.

The chain combines TRBV7-2 with TRBJ1-4; D remains ambiguous. The CDR3 length is 15 residues. V was shortened by 4 bases and J by 0 bases, with 9 bases between the two germline ends. The germline gives CDR1 SGHTA, CDR2 FQGNSA. The CDR3 loop reads CASSSRWATNEKLFF. As DNA, the CDR3 is TGTGCCAGCAGCTCCCGGTGGGCAACTAATGAAAAACTGTTTTTT.

This clonotype has just a few counts. This chain links TRBV2 with TRBJ2-3; 12 bases fit TRBD2. The CDR3 consists of 16 residues. V was pared by 2 bases and J by 4 bases, with 4 bases of the junction left unmatched. Germline V gene lookup returns CDR1 SNHLY and CDR2 FYNNEI. The CDR3 spells CASSEQPSGGADTQYF. The CDR3 DNA sequence: TGTGCCAGCAGTGAACAGCCTAGCGGGGGGGCAGATACGCAGTATTTT.

This clonotype was recorded many times. V is TRBV7-6 and J is TRBJ2-5; 8 positions match TRBD2. The CDR3 runs to 13 residues. The V gene end was trimmed by 5 bases and the J gene end by 5 bases; junction bases not matched to a gene: 4. Germline V CDR1 and CDR2: SGHVS, FNYEAQ. For the CDR3, the DNA is TGTGCCAGCAGCAGGACTAGCCGCGAGACCCAGTACTTC. Translation gives CASSRTSRETQYF.

This clonotype has ten or more counts. V is TRBV3-1 and J is TRBJ1-1; tentative D call: TRBD1 (6 bases). The CDR3 is made up of 12 amino acids. Trimming removed 4 bases at V and 9 bases at J, with 12 bases between. The germline V gene encodes CDR1 LGHDT and CDR2 YNNKEL (reference sequence). CDR3 region: CASSPQGGKAFF. The DNA for the CDR3 is TGTGCCAGCAGCCCCCAAGGGGGAAAAGCTTTCTTT.

The chain employs TRBV7-2 and TRBJ1-5, with TRBD1 matching 7 bases. J gave up 7 bases and V 5 bases, and 8 bases lay outside the gene matches. The CDR3 runs to 14 residues. Germline CDR1 reads SGHTA; CDR2 reads FQGNSA. The CDR3, as DNA: TGTGCCAGCAGCGCTCAGGGGGGCCCCCAGCCCCAGCATTTT. Protein: CASSAQGGPQPQHF.

The chain is built from TRBV2 and TRBJ2-7; D call uncertain. The CDR3 is made up of 12 amino acids. Trimming took 6 bases from V and 4 from J, leaving 10 bases between them. CDR1 is SNHLY and CDR2 is FYNNEI in the germline V gene. The CDR3 DNA follows: TGTGCCAGCAGGTCGGACGGATACGAGCAGTACGTC. This codes for CASRSDGYEQYV.

The CDR3 nucleotides read TGTGCCAGCAATCGACAGGGGCTTCAAGAGACCCAGTACTTC. This encodes CASNRQGLQETQYF. The chain employs TRBV6-5 and TRBJ2-5; TRBD1 matches at 8 bases. Trimming removed 7 bases from V and 2 bases from J; junction bases left unmatched: 6. This CDR3 has 14 residues. Looked up from germline, CDR1 is MNHEY and CDR2 is SVGAGI.

This clonotype was detected a few times. The chain employs TRBV5-1 and TRBJ1-4; D call uncertain. Germline V gene sequence: CDR1 SGHRS, CDR2 YFSETQ. The CDR3 covers 15 residues. V lost 2 bases and J lost 1, with 9 bases in between. The CDR3 region is CASSFFGETNEKLFF. The DNA for the CDR3 is TGCGCCAGCAGCTTTTTTGGGGAAACTAATGAAAAACTGTTTTTT.

This clonotype was seen ten or more times. CDR3 DNA: TGTGCCAGCGCTGCGGGGTGGGATTCACCCCTCCACTTT. The encoded protein is CASAAGWDSPLHF. This chain links TRBV7-6 with TRBJ1-6; no firm D call. The V gene's germline CDR1 is SGHVS and CDR2 FNYEAQ. V shed 8 bases and J shed 8 bases, with 13 bases lying between them. This CDR3 spans 13 amino acids.

The rearrangement uses TRBV6-5 and TRBJ1-1, with D hard to call. V lost 0 bases and J 11 bases, leaving 16 bases between the germline ends. The CDR3 sequence is 14 residues long. The germline gives CDR1 MNHEY, CDR2 SVGAGI. The CDR3 DNA is TGTGCCAGCAGTTACTCCTACCTTAGCGGGGTTGCTTTCTTT. Translating it yields CASSYSYLSGVAFF.

This clonotype appeared a few times. The chain links TRBV4-1 to TRBJ1-4; no clear D. The V end was cut by 1 base, the J end by 7 bases, with 7 bases between. Germline V gene lookup returns CDR1 MGHRA and CDR2 YSYEKL. The CDR3 has 13 amino acids. For the CDR3, the DNA is TGCGCCAGCAGCCAAGTATACGGTGAAAAACTGTTTTTT. Amino acid sequence: CASSQVYGEKLFF.

The CDR3 DNA follows: TGTGCCAGCAGCGCGGGACTAGCGGGGTACAATGAGCAGTTCTTC. It is translated as CASSAGLAGYNEQFF. V usage is TRBV7-3 and J usage is TRBJ2-1; 13 nucleotides line up with TRBD2. From germline, CDR1 is SGHTA and CDR2 FQGTGA. The length of the CDR3 is 15 residues. V dropped 5 bases and J dropped 4; count of bases not matched to a gene: 2.

This clonotype was detected a few times. The chain employs TRBV5-6 and TRBJ2-3, with D possibly being TRBD2 (6 bases). In germline, CDR1 is SGHDT, CDR2 YYEEEE. CDR3 size: 14 residues. Trimming cost V 4 bases and J 0 bases, with 9 bases left between them. CDR3 DNA: TGTGCCAGCAGCCGGAGCGGGAGCACAGATACGCAGTATTTT. Translation: CASSRSGSTDTQYF.

In its sample, this clonotype was seen a few times. V and J are TRBV28 and TRBJ2-5; 9 bases are shared with TRBD2. The CDR3 runs 17 residues. Trimming at V came to 7 bases and at J to 1 base, leaving 13 bases not matched to a gene. CDR1 is MDHEN, CDR2 SYDVKM, per germline. DNA of the CDR3: TGTGCCAGCAACCCCGGAGGTAGCGGGGGATTCCAAGAGACCCAGTACTTC. Its translation: CASNPGGSGGFQETQYF.

This clonotype has a count of ten or more. The chain joins TRBV6-5 to TRBJ2-5; D is undetermined. The CDR3 covers 15 residues. V lost 5 bases and J lost 5, with 18 bases in between. CDR1 is MNHEY and CDR2 is SVGAGI in the germline V gene. CDR3 amino acids: CASSTTVGAWETQYF. The DNA of the CDR3 is TGTGCCAGCAGTACCACCGTGGGCGCGTGGGAGACCCAGTACTTC.

This clonotype was detected only a few times. V gene TRBV4-3 combines with J gene TRBJ2-3; possibly TRBD2 for D (7 bases). Germline-derived CDR1 and CDR2 are LGHNA and YSLEER. The CDR3 totals 15 residues. The ends were cut back, 1 base at V and 5 bases at J, with 13 bases in the middle. The DNA of the CDR3 is TGCGCCAGCAGCCAAGCGGGGGCGGGAGTAGATACGCAGTATTTT. It translates to CASSQAGAGVDTQYF.